The clone carrying this T cell receptor beta chain appeared many times. Antigen unknown. Per germline, CDR1 SGHVS and CDR2 FQNEAQ. Germline trimming cut 4 bases from V and 7 bases from J; bases unmatched to any gene: 6. CDR3 size: 15 residues. In TCRdb, the RT-PCR reads were re-called with MiXCR into one record per CDR3 protein. In the table there are about 190,000 distinct CDR3 sequences, approximately 14% of which are singletons. The source of the sample is a study of response to subunit inactivated influenza vaccine. Study-wide points: With each seasonal influenza vaccination, the authors suggested, few new T cells are recruited.

This TCR came from a man aged 45-60 years who received an inactivated influenza vaccine. The source material was CD8+ T cells sorted from PBMCs, sampled 5 to 6 days after vaccination. V is TRBV7-8 and J is TRBJ1-6; 8 bases line up with TRBD1. DNA of the CDR3: TGTGCCAGCAGCTCCAGACAGGGGCCGAATTCACCCCTCCACTTT. It is translated as CASSSRQGPNSPLHF.